This T cell receptor (beta chain) is drawn from a study of blood T cell repertoires in COVID-19. The CDR3 loop spans 14 amino acids. V gave up 3 bases and J gave up 2 bases, with 9 bases separating them. Germline CDR1 SGHNT, CDR2 YYREEE (reference sequence). TCRdb keeps only in-frame clones here, not all; method: immunoSEQ multiplex PCR. The table lists around 160,000 clones, roughly 83% of them singletons. The participants were between about 18 and 90 years old and came from fewer than 25 US areas. Membership in each cohort depended on participant-reported clinical history. The sequenced sample was PBMCs or T cells enriched from blood (not recorded which). The source of this sequence is a woman aged 55 to 70 who had recovered from COVID-19. The rearrangement links TRBV5-4 to TRBJ1-3; a possible D gene is TRBD1 (6 bases). Here the CDR3 DNA reads TGTGCCAGCAGCTCGGGGACACCTGGAAACACCATATATTTT. This sequence encodes CASSSGTPGNTIYF.